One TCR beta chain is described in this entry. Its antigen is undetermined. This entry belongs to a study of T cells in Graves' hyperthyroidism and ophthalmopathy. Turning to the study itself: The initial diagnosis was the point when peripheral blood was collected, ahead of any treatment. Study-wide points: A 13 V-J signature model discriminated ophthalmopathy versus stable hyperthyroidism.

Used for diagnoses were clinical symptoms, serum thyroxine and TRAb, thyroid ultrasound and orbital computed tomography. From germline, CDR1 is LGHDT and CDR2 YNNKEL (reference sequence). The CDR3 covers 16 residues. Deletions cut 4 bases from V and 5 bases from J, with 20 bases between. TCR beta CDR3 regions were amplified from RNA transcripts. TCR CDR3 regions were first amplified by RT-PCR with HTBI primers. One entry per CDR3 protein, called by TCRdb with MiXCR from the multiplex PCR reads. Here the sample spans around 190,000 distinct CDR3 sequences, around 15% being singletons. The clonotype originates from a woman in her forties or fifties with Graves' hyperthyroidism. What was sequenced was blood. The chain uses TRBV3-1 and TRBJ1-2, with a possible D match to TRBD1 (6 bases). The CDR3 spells CASSPRPGGIGYGYTF. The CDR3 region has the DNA TGTGCCAGCAGCCCACGTCCCGGGGGCATCGGATATGGCTACACCTTC.